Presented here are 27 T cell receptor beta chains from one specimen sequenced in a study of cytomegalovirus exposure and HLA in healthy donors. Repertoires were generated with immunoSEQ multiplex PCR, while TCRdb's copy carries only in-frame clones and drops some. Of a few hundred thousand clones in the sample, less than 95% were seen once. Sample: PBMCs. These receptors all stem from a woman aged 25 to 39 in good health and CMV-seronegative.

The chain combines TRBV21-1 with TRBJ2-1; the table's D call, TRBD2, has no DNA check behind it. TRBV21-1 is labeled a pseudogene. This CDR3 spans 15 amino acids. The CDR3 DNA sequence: TGTGCCAGCAGCAAAGGTGGGAGCTCCTACAATGAGCAGTTCTTC. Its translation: CASSKGGSSYNEQFF.

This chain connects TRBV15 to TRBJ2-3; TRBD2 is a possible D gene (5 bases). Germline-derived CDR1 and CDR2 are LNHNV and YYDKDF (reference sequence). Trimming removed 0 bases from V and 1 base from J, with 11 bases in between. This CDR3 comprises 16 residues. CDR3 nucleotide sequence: TGTGCCACCAGCAGAGATGGCGGGCCCCGCACAGATACGCAGTATTTT. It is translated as CATSRDGGPRTDTQYF.

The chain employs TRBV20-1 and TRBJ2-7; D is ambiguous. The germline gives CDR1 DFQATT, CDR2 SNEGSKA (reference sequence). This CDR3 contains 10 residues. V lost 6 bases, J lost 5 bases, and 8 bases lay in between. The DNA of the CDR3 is TGCAGTGCGAACGGTAACGAGCAGTACTTC. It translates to CSANGNEQYF.

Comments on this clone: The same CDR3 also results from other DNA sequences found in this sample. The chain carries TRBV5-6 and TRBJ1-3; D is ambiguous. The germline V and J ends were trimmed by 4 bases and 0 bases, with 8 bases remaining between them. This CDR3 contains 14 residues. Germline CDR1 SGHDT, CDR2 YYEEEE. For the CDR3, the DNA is TGTGCCAGCAGCCTGGGCAGCTCTGGAAACACCATATATTTT. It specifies CASSLGSSGNTIYF.

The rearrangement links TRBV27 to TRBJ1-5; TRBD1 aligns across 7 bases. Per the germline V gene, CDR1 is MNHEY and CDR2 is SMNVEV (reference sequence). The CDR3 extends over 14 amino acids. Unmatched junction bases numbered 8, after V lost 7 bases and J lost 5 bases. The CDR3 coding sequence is TGTGCCAGCAAGGTATCAGGGGGTTATCAGCCCCAGCATTTT. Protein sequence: CASKVSGGYQPQHF.

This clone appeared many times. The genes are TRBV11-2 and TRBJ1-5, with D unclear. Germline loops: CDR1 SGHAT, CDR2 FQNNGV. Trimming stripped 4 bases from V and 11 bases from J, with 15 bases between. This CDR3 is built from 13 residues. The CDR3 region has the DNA TGTGCCAGCAGCTCCACCCAACTAGGGTCCCAGCATTTT. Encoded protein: CASSSTQLGSQHF.

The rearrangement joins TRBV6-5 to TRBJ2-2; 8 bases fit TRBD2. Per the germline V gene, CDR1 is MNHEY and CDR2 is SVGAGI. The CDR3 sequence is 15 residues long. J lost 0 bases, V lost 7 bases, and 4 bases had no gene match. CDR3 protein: CASNRGGTNTGELFF. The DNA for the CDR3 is TGTGCCAGCAACCGGGGGGGGACGAACACCGGGGAGCTGTTTTTT.

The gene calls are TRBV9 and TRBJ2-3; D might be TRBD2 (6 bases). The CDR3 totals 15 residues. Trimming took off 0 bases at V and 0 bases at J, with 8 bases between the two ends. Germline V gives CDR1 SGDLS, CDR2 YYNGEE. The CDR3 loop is CASSVVGTSTDTQYF. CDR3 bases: TGTGCCAGCAGCGTAGTAGGGACTAGCACAGATACGCAGTATTTT.

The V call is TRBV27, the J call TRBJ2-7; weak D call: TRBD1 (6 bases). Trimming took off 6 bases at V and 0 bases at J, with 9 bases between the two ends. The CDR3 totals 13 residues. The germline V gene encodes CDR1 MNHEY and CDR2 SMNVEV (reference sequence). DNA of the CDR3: TGTGCCAGCAGATTCAGGGGCTCCTACGAGCAGTACTTC. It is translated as CASRFRGSYEQYF.

CDR3 nucleotide sequence: TGCGCCAGCAGCCAAGCCGGGTTGGACACTGAAGCTTTCTTT. Protein: CASSQAGLDTEAFF. This chain joins TRBV4-3 and TRBJ1-1; D unresolved. The germline V gene encodes CDR1 LGHNA and CDR2 YSLEER. Between the trimmed V and J ends, which lost 1 base and 3 bases, there was a span of 9 bases. The CDR3 sequence is 14 residues long.

The CDR3 bases are TGTGCCAGCAGCTTGGCGCAGCCGGGACTACCAACCCCAAACACCGGGGAGCTGTTTTTT. This sequence encodes CASSLAQPGLPTPNTGELFF. The chain carries TRBV7-6 and TRBJ2-2; 7 nucleotides align to TRBD2. V was pared by 3 bases and J by 2 bases, with 18 bases of the junction left unmatched. Per germline, CDR1 SGHVS and CDR2 FNYEAQ. There are 20 residues in the CDR3.

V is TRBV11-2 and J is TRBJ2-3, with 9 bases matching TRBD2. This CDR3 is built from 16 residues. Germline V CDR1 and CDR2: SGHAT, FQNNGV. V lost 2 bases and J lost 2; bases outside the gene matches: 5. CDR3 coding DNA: TGTGCCAGCAGCTTAATGGCGGGAGGGACCACAGATACGCAGTATTTT. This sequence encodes CASSLMAGGTTDTQYF.

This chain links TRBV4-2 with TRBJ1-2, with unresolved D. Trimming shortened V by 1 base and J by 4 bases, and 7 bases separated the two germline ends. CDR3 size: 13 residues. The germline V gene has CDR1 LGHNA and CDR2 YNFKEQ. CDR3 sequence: CASSQVEGYGYTF. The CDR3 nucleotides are TGTGCCAGCAGCCAAGTTGAGGGCTATGGCTACACCTTC.

CDR3 bases: TGCAGCGTTGAGGAATATGGCACAGATACGCAGTATTTT. Translated: CSVEEYGTDTQYF. The chain carries TRBV29-1 and TRBJ2-3; D remains unclear. CDR3 size: 13 residues. The germline gives CDR1 SQVTM, CDR2 ANQGSEA. With 3 bases removed from V and 1 base from J, the gap between germline ends came to 8 bases.

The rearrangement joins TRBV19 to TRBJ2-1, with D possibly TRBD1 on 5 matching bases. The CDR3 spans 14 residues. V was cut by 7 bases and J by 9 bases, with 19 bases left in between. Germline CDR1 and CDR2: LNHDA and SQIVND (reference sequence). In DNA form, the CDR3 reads TGTGCCAGTAAAGACGGTAATTGGGGCGGTGAGCAGTTCTTC. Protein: CASKDGNWGGEQFF. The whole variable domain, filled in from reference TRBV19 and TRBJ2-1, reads DGGITQSPKYLFRKEGQNVTLSCEQNLNHDAMYWYRQDPGQGLRLIYYSQIVNDFQKGDIAEGYSVSREKKESFPLTVTSAQKNPTAFYLCASKDGNWGGEQFFGPGTRLTVL.

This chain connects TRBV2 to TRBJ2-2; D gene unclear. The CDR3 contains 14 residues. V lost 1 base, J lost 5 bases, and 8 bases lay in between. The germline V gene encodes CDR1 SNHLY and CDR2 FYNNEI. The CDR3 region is CASSEGPETGELFF. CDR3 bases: TGTGCCAGCAGTGAAGGTCCAGAGACCGGGGAGCTGTTTTTT. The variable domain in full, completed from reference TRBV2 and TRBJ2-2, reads EPEVTQTPSHQVTQMGQEVILRCVPISNHLYFYWYRQILGQKVEFLVSFYNNEISEKSEIFDDQFSVERPDGSNFTLKIRSTKLEDSAMYFCASSEGPETGELFFGEGSRLTVL.

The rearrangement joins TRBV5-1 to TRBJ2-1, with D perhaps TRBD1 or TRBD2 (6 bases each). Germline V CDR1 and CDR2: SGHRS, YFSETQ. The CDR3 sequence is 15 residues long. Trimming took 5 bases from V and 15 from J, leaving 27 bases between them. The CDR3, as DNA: TGCGCCAGCAGTTTCATGGGGGGCCGGGACCTTGAGGGGTTCTTC. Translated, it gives CASSFMGGRDLEGFF.

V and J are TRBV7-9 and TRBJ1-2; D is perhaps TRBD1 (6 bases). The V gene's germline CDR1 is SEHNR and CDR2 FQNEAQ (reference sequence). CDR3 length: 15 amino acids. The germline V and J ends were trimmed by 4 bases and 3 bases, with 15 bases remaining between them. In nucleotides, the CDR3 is TGTGCCAGCAGCTATGGGGCTGGGGGCGACTATGGCTACACCTTC. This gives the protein CASSYGAGGDYGYTF.

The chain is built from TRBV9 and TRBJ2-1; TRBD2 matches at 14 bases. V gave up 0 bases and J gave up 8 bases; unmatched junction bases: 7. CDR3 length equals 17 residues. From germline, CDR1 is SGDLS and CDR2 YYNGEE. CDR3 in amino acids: CASSVGSGTSGSDEQFF. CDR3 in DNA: TGTGCCAGCAGCGTAGGATCCGGGACTAGCGGGAGTGATGAGCAGTTCTTC.

CDR3 sequence reads: CASSLAPPGSASSYEQYF. CDR3 coding DNA: TGTGCCAGCAGCTTAGCCCCACCCGGTAGCGCCAGCTCCTACGAGCAGTACTTC. The chain is built from TRBV11-2 and TRBJ2-7; the D gene is possibly TRBD2 (5 bases). Per the germline V gene, CDR1 is SGHAT and CDR2 is FQNNGV. The CDR3 is made up of 18 amino acids. V dropped 1 base and J dropped 0 bases, with 19 bases sitting between them.

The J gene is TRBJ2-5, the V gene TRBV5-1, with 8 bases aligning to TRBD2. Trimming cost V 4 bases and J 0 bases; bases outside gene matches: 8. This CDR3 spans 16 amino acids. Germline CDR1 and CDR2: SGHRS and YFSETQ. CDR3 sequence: CASSLRGGLHQETQYF. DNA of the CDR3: TGCGCCAGCAGCCTCCGGGGGGGACTACACCAAGAGACCCAGTACTTC. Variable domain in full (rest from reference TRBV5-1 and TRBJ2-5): KAGVTQTPRYLIKTRGQQVTLSCSPISGHRSVSWYQQTPGQGLQFLFEYFSETQRNKGNFPGRFSGRQFSNSRSEMNVSTLELGDSALYLCASSLRGGLHQETQYFGPGTRLLVL.

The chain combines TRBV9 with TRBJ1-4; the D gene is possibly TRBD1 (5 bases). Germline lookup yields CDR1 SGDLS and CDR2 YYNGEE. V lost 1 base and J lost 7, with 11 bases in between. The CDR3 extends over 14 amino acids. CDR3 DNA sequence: TGTGCCAGCAGCGTACAGGGATGGAGTGAAAAACTGTTTTTT. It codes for CASSVQGWSEKLFF.

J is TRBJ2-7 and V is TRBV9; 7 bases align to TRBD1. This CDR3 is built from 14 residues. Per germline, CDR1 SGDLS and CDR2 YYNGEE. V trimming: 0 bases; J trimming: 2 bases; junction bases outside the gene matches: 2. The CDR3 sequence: CASSVGGQPYEQYF. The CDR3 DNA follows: TGTGCCAGCAGCGTAGGGGGACAGCCCTACGAGCAGTACTTC.

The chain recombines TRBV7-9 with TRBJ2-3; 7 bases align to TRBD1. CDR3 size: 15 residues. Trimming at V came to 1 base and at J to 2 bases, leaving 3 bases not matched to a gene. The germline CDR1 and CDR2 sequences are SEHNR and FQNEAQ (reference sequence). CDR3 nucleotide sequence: TGTGCCAGCAGCTTAGGACAGGGAGCCACAGATACGCAGTATTTT. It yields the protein CASSLGQGATDTQYF.

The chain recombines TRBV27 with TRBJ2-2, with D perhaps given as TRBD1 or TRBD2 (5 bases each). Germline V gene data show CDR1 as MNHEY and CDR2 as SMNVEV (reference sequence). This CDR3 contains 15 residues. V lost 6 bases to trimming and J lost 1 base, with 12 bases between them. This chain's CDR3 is CASSHGTLNTGELFF. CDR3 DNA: TGTGCCAGCAGCCACGGGACGTTGAACACCGGGGAGCTGTTTTTT.

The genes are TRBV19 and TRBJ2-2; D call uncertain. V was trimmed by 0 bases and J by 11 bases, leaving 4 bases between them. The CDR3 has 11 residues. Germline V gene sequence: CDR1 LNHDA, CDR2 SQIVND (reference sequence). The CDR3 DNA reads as TGTGCCAGTAGTATAGAAGGCGAGCTGTTTTTT. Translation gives CASSIEGELFF.

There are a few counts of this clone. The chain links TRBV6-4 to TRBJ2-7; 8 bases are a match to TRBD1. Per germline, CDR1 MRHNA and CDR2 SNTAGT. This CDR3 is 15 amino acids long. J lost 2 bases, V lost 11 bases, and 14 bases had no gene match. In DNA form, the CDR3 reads TGTGCCTCCTGTATCCGGGACAGGCCAACCTACGAGCAGTACTTC. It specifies CASCIRDRPTYEQYF.